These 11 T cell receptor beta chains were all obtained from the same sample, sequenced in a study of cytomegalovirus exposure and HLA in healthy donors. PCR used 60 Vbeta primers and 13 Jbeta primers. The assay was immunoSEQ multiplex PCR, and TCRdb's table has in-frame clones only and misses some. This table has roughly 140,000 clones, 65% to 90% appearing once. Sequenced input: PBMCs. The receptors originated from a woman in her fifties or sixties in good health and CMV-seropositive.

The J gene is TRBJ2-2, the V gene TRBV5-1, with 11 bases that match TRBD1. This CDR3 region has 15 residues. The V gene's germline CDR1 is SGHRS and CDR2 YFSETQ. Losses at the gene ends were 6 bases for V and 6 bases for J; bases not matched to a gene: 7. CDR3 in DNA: TGCGCCAGCACTCAAGGGACAGGGGGTTCCGGGGAGCTGTTTTTT. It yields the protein CASTQGTGGSGELFF.

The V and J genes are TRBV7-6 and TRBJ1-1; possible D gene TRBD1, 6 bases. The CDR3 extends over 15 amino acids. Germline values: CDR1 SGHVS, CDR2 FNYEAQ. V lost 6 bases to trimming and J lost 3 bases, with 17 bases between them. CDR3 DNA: TGTGCCAGCAGGAGCTCCCCGGACAGCGACACTGAAGCTTTCTTT. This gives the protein CASRSSPDSDTEAFF.

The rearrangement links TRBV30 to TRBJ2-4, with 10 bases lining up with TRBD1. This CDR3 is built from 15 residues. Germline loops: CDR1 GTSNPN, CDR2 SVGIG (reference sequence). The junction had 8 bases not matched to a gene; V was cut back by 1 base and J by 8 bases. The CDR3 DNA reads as TGTGCCTGGAGTGGGGGGACAGGGGTGTTGGACATTCAGTACTTC. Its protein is CAWSGGTGVLDIQYF.

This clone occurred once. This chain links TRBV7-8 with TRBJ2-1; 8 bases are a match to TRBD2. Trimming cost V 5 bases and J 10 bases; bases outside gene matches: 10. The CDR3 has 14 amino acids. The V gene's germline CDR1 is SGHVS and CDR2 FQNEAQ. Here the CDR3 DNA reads TGTGCCAGCAGCGCGCGGGGGGCTTTGCGGGAGCAGTTCTTC. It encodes CASSARGALREQFF.

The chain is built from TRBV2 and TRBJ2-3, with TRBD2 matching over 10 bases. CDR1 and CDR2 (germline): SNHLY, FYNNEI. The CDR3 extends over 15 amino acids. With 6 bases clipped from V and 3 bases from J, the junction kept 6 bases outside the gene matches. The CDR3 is CASRKTSGITDTQYF. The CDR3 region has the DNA TGTGCCAGCAGGAAAACTAGCGGGATTACAGATACGCAGTATTTT.

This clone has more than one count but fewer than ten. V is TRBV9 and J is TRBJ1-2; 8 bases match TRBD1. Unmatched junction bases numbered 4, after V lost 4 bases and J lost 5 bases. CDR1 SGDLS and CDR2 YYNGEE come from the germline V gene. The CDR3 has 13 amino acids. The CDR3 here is CASSPRTGYGYTF. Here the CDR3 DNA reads TGTGCCAGCAGCCCCAGGACAGGGTATGGCTACACCTTC.

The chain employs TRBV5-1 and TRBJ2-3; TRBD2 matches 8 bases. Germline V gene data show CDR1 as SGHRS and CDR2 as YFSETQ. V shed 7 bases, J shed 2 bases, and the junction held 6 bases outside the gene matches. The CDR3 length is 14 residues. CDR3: CASHSGANTDTQYF. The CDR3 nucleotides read TGCGCCAGCCATAGCGGGGCTAACACAGATACGCAGTATTTT.

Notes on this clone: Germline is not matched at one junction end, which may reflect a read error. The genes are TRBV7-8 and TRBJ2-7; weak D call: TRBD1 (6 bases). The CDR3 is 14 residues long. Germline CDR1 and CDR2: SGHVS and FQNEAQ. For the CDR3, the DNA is TGTGCCAGCAGCAAGACAGGACCCTCCTACGAGCAGTACTTT. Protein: CASSKTGPSYEQYF.

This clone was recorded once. CDR3 in DNA: TGTGCCGTGGGCCTCTCAGATACGCAGTATTTT. This gives the protein CAVGLSDTQYF. This chain joins TRBV10-3 and TRBJ2-3; D not certain. V lost 11 bases and J 4 bases, leaving 10 bases between the germline ends. This CDR3 is built from 11 residues. CDR1 and CDR2 (germline): ENHRY, SYGVKD.

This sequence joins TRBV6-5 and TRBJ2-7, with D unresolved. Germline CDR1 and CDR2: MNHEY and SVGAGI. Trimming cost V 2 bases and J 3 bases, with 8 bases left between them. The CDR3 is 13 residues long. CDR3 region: CASSYTTDYEQYF. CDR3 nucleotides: TGTGCCAGCAGTTACACAACAGACTACGAGCAGTACTTC.

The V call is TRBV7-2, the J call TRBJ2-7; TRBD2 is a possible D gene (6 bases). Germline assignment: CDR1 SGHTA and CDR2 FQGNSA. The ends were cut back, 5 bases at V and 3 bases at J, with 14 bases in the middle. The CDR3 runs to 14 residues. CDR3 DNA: TGTGCCAGCAGCCGGGGAGGAAGTAACTACGAGCAGTACTTC. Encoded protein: CASSRGGSNYEQYF.